Shown below are 3 T cell receptor beta chains from a single sample sequenced in a study of blood T cells in healthy people across ages. For the second PCR, which ran for 7 to 11 cycles, a sample-barcoded 5' primer and a J-beta primer mix were used. TCRdb re-analysed the 5' RACE reads in MiXCR, keeping a single row per CDR3 protein. The sample lists 650,000 to 900,000 distinct CDR3 sequences; under 80% were seen once. Source material: blood. The source of these receptors is a man aged 30 to 45 in good health.

The CDR3 sequence is CASSSPLAPDTQYF. CDR3 nucleotides: TGTGCCAGCAGCTCCCCACTAGCCCCAGATACGCAGTATTTT. The J gene is TRBJ2-3, the V gene TRBV7-9; possibly TRBD2 for D (6 bases). The CDR3 runs to 14 residues. Germline CDR1 and CDR2: SEHNR and FQNEAQ (reference sequence). Trimming left V 4 bases short and J 4 bases short, with 12 bases between.

The chain joins TRBV11-2 to TRBJ2-7, with 8 nucleotides matching TRBD1. Germline values: CDR1 SGHAT, CDR2 FQNNGV. After removal of 5 bases from V and 5 bases from J, the junction contained 8 bases not matched to a gene. This CDR3 comprises 14 residues. The CDR3 DNA reads TGTGCCAGCAGCCCCCGGACAGGGAGGCACGAGCAGTACTTC. Its translation is CASSPRTGRHEQYF.

This chain uses TRBV12-3 or TRBV12-4 with TRBJ1-2; D might be TRBD1 (5 bases). The CDR3 is made up of 15 amino acids. The V end lost 2 bases, the J end lost 3 bases, and 13 bases lay between the germline ends. The CDR3 DNA sequence: TGTGCCAGCAGTTTAATAGTCCAGGGATACTATGGCTACACCTTC. Protein: CASSLIVQGYYGYTF.